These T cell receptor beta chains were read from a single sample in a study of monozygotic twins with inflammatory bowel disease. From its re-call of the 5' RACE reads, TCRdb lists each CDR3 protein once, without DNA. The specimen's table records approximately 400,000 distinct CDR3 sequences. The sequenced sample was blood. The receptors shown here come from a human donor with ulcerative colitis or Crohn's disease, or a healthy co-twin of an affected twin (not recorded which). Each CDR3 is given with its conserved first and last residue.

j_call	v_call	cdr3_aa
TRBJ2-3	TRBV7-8	CASSLVRRGDTDTQYF
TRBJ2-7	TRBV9	CASSRTGMLAYEQYF
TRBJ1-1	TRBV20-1	CSVPGTVNTEAFF
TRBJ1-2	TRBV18	CASSPPRQGFANYGYTF
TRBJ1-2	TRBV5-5	CASSLAGQGLLGYTF
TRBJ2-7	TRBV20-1	CSARHPDRSYYEQYF
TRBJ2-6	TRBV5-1	CASSLRPGLSAVPSGANVLTF
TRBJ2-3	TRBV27	CASSSLYPPDTQYF
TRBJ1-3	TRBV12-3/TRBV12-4	CASSTSQGPGNTIYF
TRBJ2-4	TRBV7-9	CASSLGQGAKNIQYF
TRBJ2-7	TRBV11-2	CASTREDRRYYEQYF
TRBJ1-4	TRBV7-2	CASSLARNRASKLFF
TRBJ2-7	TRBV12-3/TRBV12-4	CASSLRGGQGGEQYF
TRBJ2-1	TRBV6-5	CASSYGGTTKPNEQFF
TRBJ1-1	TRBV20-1	CSARGGRLEAFF
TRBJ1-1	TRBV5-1	CASSPGGAGDTEAFF
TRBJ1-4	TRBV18	CASSPPSGRVGATNEKLFF
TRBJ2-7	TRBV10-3	CAIRSVQDYEQYF
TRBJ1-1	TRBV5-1	CASSLADRAEAFF
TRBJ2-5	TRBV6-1	CASSPRGSGEETQYF
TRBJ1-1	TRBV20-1	CSATNIQGSGSEAFF
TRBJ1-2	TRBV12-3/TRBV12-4	CASSLRGRSYGYTF
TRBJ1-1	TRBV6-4	CASSDGDRAEAFF
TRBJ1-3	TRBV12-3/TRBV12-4	CASTSVRVGNSGNTIYF
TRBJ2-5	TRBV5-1	CASSVRQGSPETQYF
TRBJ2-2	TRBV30	CAWIAGGYTGELFF
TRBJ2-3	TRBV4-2	CASSQSRGGAIDTQYF
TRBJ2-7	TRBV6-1	CASSLTGTGNYEQYF
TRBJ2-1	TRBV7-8	CASSSSRGARNEQFF
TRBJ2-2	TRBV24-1	CATSDPGTEWLFF
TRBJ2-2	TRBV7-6	CASFRGTGELFF
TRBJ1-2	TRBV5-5	CASSLVTGTPYGYTF